This T cell receptor (beta chain) was recovered during a study of T cells after yellow fever vaccination. Germline lookup yields CDR1 SGHNT and CDR2 YYREEE (reference sequence). V lost 2 bases to trimming and J lost 13 bases, with 15 bases between them. This CDR3 comprises 12 residues. This clonotype has ten or more counts. It was through 5'RACE template switching that TCR cDNA was made, with a universal primer site and UMIs added. TCRdb analysed the 5' RACE reads with MiXCR anew, one entry per CDR3 protein. Of a few hundred thousand distinct CDR3 sequences listed, 3.5% to 4.5% are singletons. Material: PBMCs, obtained 15 days after the yellow fever booster vaccination. The receptor was isolated from a man between 18 and 29 years old who received the YFV17D yellow fever vaccine. The chain has TRBV5-4 and TRBJ1-2, with D unresolved. Here the CDR3 DNA reads TGTGCCAGCAGCTTTTATCGGCAGTCAGCCACCTTC. Translating gives CASSFYRQSATF. Looking up the rest from reference TRBV5-4 and TRBJ1-2 gives the full variable domain: ETGVTQSPTHLIKTRGQQVTLRCSSQSGHNTVSWYQQALGQGPQFIFQYYREEENGRGNFPPRFSGLQFPNYSSELNVNALELDDSALYLCASSFYRQSATFGSGTRLTVV.